This passage covers 18 T cell receptor beta chains from one sample sequenced in a study of blood T cell repertoires in COVID-19. Data came from immunoSEQ multiplex PCR; TCRdb stores just in-frame clones and leaves some out. The table lists 250,000 to 350,000 clones, almost 90% of them singletons. Sequencing was performed on peripheral blood. The receptors here all came from a woman aged 25 to 39 with COVID-19, enrolled during active disease.

The chain carries TRBV7-3 and TRBJ1-2, with D unclear. Trimming removed 5 bases at V and 0 bases at J, with 13 bases between. CDR1 and CDR2 (germline): SGHTA, FQGTGA. CDR3 size: 15 residues. The DNA of the CDR3 is TGTGCCAGCAGCCCCCGGGATGGAGCTAACTATGGCTACACCTTC. Protein sequence: CASSPRDGANYGYTF.

The rearrangement links TRBV27 to TRBJ2-7, with 11 bases aligning to TRBD2. Losses at the gene ends were 3 bases for V and 1 base for J; bases not matched to a gene: 5. There are 16 residues in the CDR3. Germline V gene data show CDR1 as MNHEY and CDR2 as SMNVEV (reference sequence). This chain's CDR3 is CASSLSGLAVSYEQYF. CDR3 nucleotides: TGTGCCAGCAGTTTGTCGGGACTAGCGGTTTCCTACGAGCAGTACTTC.

The rearrangement uses TRBV30 and TRBJ1-2, with D possibly TRBD1 on 5 matching bases. There are 13 residues in the CDR3. Germline assignment: CDR1 GTSNPN and CDR2 SVGIG (reference sequence). Trimming removed 2 bases at V and 5 bases at J, with 12 bases between. CDR3 sequence (DNA): TGTGCCTGGAGTTCGGGGGAGCAATATGGCTACACCTTC. Its translation is CAWSSGEQYGYTF.

The V and J genes are TRBV10-2 and TRBJ2-5; TRBD1 matches 9 bases. Trimming cost V 4 bases and J 4 bases; bases outside gene matches: 13. Looked up from germline, CDR1 is WSHSY and CDR2 is SAAADI. The CDR3 covers 17 residues. The DNA of the CDR3 is TGCGCCAGCAGTGGAGGACAGGGGCCTGCGCCACGAGAGACCCAGTACTTC. This gives the protein CASSGGQGPAPRETQYF.

The chain employs TRBV19 and TRBJ2-7; 8 bases are a match to TRBD1. The V segment lost 3 bases and the J segment 6 bases; nucleotides outside the gene matches: 7. The CDR3 length is 14 residues. In germline, CDR1 is LNHDA, CDR2 SQIVND (reference sequence). The CDR3 DNA sequence: TGTGCCAGTAGTATCGACACAGGGGGAGGCGAGCAGTACTTC. As protein: CASSIDTGGGEQYF.

The chain is built from TRBV27 and TRBJ1-5, with 8 positions matching TRBD1. CDR3 length: 15 amino acids. The J segment lost 7 bases and the V segment lost 0 bases, leaving 5 bases of the junction unmatched. Germline lookup yields CDR1 MNHEY and CDR2 SMNVEV (reference sequence). This CDR3 is CASSLSSGGEQPQHF. CDR3 DNA: TGTGCCAGCAGTTTATCGTCAGGGGGCGAACAGCCCCAGCATTTT.

The gene calls are TRBV5-1 and TRBJ1-5, with D perhaps matching TRBD1 (6 bases). V was trimmed by 3 bases and J by 3 bases, leaving 13 bases between them. The germline gives CDR1 SGHRS, CDR2 YFSETQ. The CDR3 sequence is 15 residues long. CDR3 sequence (DNA): TGCGCCAGCAGCTCCGGGACATCTAACAATCAGCCCCAGCATTTT. Translated, it gives CASSSGTSNNQPQHF.

The CDR3 here is CASSLSLAGTDTQYF. DNA of the CDR3: TGTGCCAGCAGCTTAAGCCTAGCGGGAACAGATACGCAGTATTTT. The rearrangement joins TRBV7-9 to TRBJ2-3, with 9 nucleotides matching TRBD2. The V segment lost 2 bases and the J segment 3 bases; nucleotides outside the gene matches: 3. CDR3 length equals 15 residues. Germline-derived CDR1 and CDR2 are SEHNR and FQNEAQ (reference sequence).

This clone occurred once. V is TRBV11-2 and J is TRBJ1-2; 7 nucleotides line up with TRBD1. V was clipped by 3 bases and J by 7 bases; unmatched bases: 5. CDR1 SGHAT and CDR2 FQNNGV come from the germline V gene. The CDR3 sequence is 13 residues long. The CDR3 sequence is CASSFTTGPGYTF. CDR3 nucleotide sequence: TGTGCCAGCAGCTTTACGACAGGGCCTGGCTACACCTTC. Full variable domain (outside the CDR3, taken from reference TRBV11-2 and TRBJ1-2): EAGVAQSPRYKIIEKRQSVAFWCNPISGHATLYWYQQILGQGPKLLIQFQNNGVVDDSQLPKDRFSAERLKGVDSTLKIQPAKLEDSAVYLCASSFTTGPGYTFGSGTRLTVV.

The chain joins TRBV19 to TRBJ2-2, with 8 nucleotides matching TRBD2. V gave up 5 bases and J gave up 4 bases; unmatched junction bases: 6. There are 15 residues in the CDR3. Germline values: CDR1 LNHDA, CDR2 SQIVND (reference sequence). CDR3 region: CASSGSGRPTGELFF. The CDR3 region has the DNA TGTGCCAGTAGTGGAAGCGGGAGACCCACCGGGGAGCTGTTTTTT.

The rearrangement joins TRBV18 to TRBJ2-7; 8 nucleotides match TRBD1. The CDR3 runs 14 residues. V shed 2 bases and J 3 bases; nucleotides not matched to a gene: 3. Germline lookup yields CDR1 KGHSH and CDR2 LQKENI. The CDR3 is CASSPGGQGYEQYF. Written as DNA, the CDR3 is TGTGCCAGCTCACCAGGAGGACAGGGCTACGAGCAGTACTTC. Full variable domain (remainder filled in from reference TRBV18 and TRBJ2-7): NAGVMQNPRHLVRRRGQEARLRCSPMKGHSHVYWYRQLPEEGLKFMVYLQKENIIDESGMPKERFSAEFPKEGPSILRIQQVVRGDSAAYFCASSPGGQGYEQYFGPGTRLTVT.

This chain uses TRBV5-4 with TRBJ1-2, with 9 positions matching TRBD1. CDR3 size: 15 residues. V gave up 3 bases and J gave up 6 bases; unmatched junction bases: 9. Germline assignment: CDR1 SGHNT and CDR2 YYREEE (reference sequence). CDR3 DNA sequence: TGTGCCAGCAGCTCGCCGGGACAGGGTGACCATGGCTACACCTTC. It codes for CASSSPGQGDHGYTF.

This chain connects TRBV30 to TRBJ1-5; possible D gene TRBD1, 5 bases. The CDR3 covers 14 residues. Germline CDR1 GTSNPN, CDR2 SVGIG (reference sequence). Trimming took off 1 base at V and 3 bases at J, with 10 bases between the two ends. Written as DNA, the CDR3 is TGTGCCTGGAGTGGGGGGAGGGACAATCAGCCCCAGCATTTT. It yields the protein CAWSGGRDNQPQHF. Drawing the rest from reference TRBV30 and TRBJ1-5, the complete variable domain is SQTIHQWPATLVQPVGSPLSLECTVEGTSNPNLYWYRQAAGRGLQLLFYSVGIGQISSEVPQNLSASRPQDRQFILSSKKLLLSDSGFYLCAWSGGRDNQPQHFGDGTRLSIL.

The chain employs TRBV5-1 and TRBJ1-4, with 7 bases fitting TRBD1. This CDR3 has 14 amino acids. Germline CDR1 is SGHRS and CDR2 is YFSETQ. V gave up 2 bases and J gave up 5 bases; unmatched junction bases: 3. As DNA, the CDR3 is TGCGCCAGCAGCTTCGGGACAGTAAATGAAAAACTGTTTTTT. This encodes CASSFGTVNEKLFF.

This clone turned up a few times. This rearrangement joins TRBV2 to TRBJ2-7; D not certain. CDR3 size: 12 residues. CDR1 is SNHLY, CDR2 FYNNEI, per germline. Deletions cut 4 bases from V and 6 bases from J, with 10 bases between. The CDR3 loop is CASSVGLVEQYF. Here the CDR3 DNA reads TGTGCCAGCAGTGTTGGGCTCGTCGAGCAGTACTTC.

The chain recombines TRBV9 with TRBJ2-1, with 9 nucleotides matching TRBD2. Germline trimming cut 0 bases from V and 3 bases from J; bases unmatched to any gene: 4. Germline loops: CDR1 SGDLS, CDR2 YYNGEE. The CDR3 contains 16 residues. The CDR3 region is CASSVASGMGYNEQFF. CDR3 in DNA: TGTGCCAGCAGCGTAGCTAGCGGGATGGGCTACAATGAGCAGTTCTTC.

The genes are TRBV19 and TRBJ2-1; TRBD1 matches 8 bases. Germline assignment: CDR1 LNHDA and CDR2 SQIVND (reference sequence). This CDR3 region has 13 residues. V was clipped by 6 bases and J by 6 bases; unmatched bases: 4. The CDR3 spells CASRRTGSNEQFF. CDR3 in DNA: TGTGCCAGTAGACGGACAGGGAGCAATGAGCAGTTCTTC.

The chain is built from TRBV5-1 and TRBJ1-1, with TRBD1 as a possible D gene (5 bases). The CDR3 loop spans 16 amino acids. V was pared by 2 bases and J by 6 bases, with 20 bases between. Germline V gives CDR1 SGHRS, CDR2 YFSETQ. The CDR3 reads CASSLNQGTVNAEAFF. CDR3 in DNA: TGCGCCAGCAGCTTAAATCAGGGAACTGTTAACGCTGAAGCTTTCTTT.